A selection of T cell receptor beta chains follows, all from one sample in a study of control samples from healthy donors and cancer patients. Libraries were prepared by immunoSEQ multiplex PCR; TCRdb keeps only in-frame clonotypes and omits some of them. The data hold some 150,000 clones, with 85% to 95% observed a single time. Sample: blood. The source is a man aged 35 to 55 in good health. Both conserved end residues are part of each CDR3. A D gene is named only where the DNA matches it firmly. Expanded clones get a size class; other rows say once, few or many, or leave the size out.

v_call	cdr3_length	j_call	d_call	clone_size	cdr3_nt	cdr3_aa
TRBV10-2	19	TRBJ2-7	TRBD1	.	TGCGCCAGCAGTGAGTCGGGCAGGGGGCGAATAGACGAGCCCTACGAGCAGTACTTC	CASSESGRGRIDEPYEQYF
TRBV11-2	16	TRBJ1-3	.	.	TGTGCCAGCAGCTTAGCGCACAGGGCTAGGGGAAACACCATATATTTT	CASSLAHRARGNTIYF
TRBV28	16	TRBJ2-2	.	.	TGTGCCAGCAACCAACCTAGGGGGAAGGGGACCGGGGAGCTGTTTTTT	CASNQPRGKGTGELFF
TRBV9	17	TRBJ2-1	.	.	TGTGCCAGCAGCGTAGATTCGGCGGGACGCTTATACAATGAGCAGTTCTTC	CASSVDSAGRLYNEQFF
TRBV27	18	TRBJ1-5	.	.	TGTGCCAGCAGTTTAAGTCCTATTGTCTCCGATAGCAATCAGCCCCAGCATTTT	CASSLSPIVSDSNQPQHF
TRBV21-1	15	TRBJ2-7	.	few	TGTGCCAGCAGCCCCGTTGTTAGCGGTCCCTACGAGCAGTACTTC	CASSPVVSGPYEQYF
TRBV24-1	14	TRBJ1-5	.	once	TGTGCCACCTGTGGGACTGTGATTAATCAGCCCCAGCATTTT	CATCGTVINQPQHF
TRBV5-1	16	TRBJ1-4	TRBD1	once	TGCGCCAGCAGAGCACGGACAGGGGGAAGTAATGAAAAACTGTTTTTT	CASRARTGGSNEKLFF
TRBV18	16	TRBJ1-3	.	.	TGTGCCAGCTCACCACCCGCTAGGAGCTCTGGAAACACCATATATTTT	CASSPPARSSGNTIYF
TRBV6-1	15	TRBJ1-5	.	.	TGTGCCAGCAGTGAAGAAGGATCAGGGGCTCAGCCCCAGCATTTT	CASSEEGSGAQPQHF
TRBV5-1	16	TRBJ2-6	.	once	TGCGCCAGCAGCTTGGGGGTAGGGGCTGGGGCCAACGTCCTGACTTTC	CASSLGVGAGANVLTF
TRBV7-2	17	TRBJ2-1	TRBD2	.	TGTGCCAGCAGCTTAGGGGGACTAGCGCACTCCTACAATGAGCAGTTCTTC	CASSLGGLAHSYNEQFF
TRBV27	15	TRBJ2-5	.	.	TGTGCCAGCAGTTCGCAATCTCGGCTGGAAGGGGCCCAGTACTTC	CASSSQSRLEGAQYF
TRBV4-3	16	TRBJ2-7	.	.	TGCGCCAGCAGCCAAGATCGCGTGGGCAGGGTACGCGAGCAGTACTTC	CASSQDRVGRVREQYF
TRBV7-2	15	TRBJ1-2	.	.	TGTGCCAGCAGCTTAGGCGGGGTTGGGGCGCGGGGCTACACCTTC	CASSLGGVGARGYTF
TRBV6-5	13	TRBJ2-7	TRBD1	.	TGTGCCAGCCGAAGGGGGCGGGCCTACGAGCAGTACTTC	CASRRGRAYEQYF
TRBV4-1	15	TRBJ1-4	.	.	TGCGCCAGCAGCCAATCCGGGACCGCGAATGAAAAACTGTTTTTT	CASSQSGTANEKLFF
TRBV5-6	14	TRBJ1-1	.	.	TGTGCCAGCAGCAAGCGTAGCTTGAACACTGAAGCTTTCTTT	CASSKRSLNTEAFF
TRBV6-5	15	TRBJ1-1	.	.	TGTGCCAGCAGTTTATTACAGGCGATGAACACTGAAGCTTTCTTT	CASSLLQAMNTEAFF
TRBV3-1/TRBV3-2	11	TRBJ2-5	.	.	TGTGCCAGCAGCCAAGCGACTGGTCGGTACTTC	CASSQATGRYF
TRBV5-4	13	TRBJ1-4	.	.	TGTGCCAGCAGCCTGGGTTTGAGTGAAAAACTGTTTTTT	CASSLGLSEKLFF
TRBV2	18	TRBJ1-5	.	.	TGTGCCAGCAGTGGCCGGGACACTTATGAGTTTGGCAATCAGCCCCAGCATTTT	CASSGRDTYEFGNQPQHF